This T cell receptor beta chain was retrieved from a study of cytomegalovirus exposure and HLA in healthy donors. In germline, CDR1 is MNHEY, CDR2 SMNVEV (reference sequence). The trim removed 9 bases at V and 4 bases at J, leaving 6 bases unmatched. The CDR3 spans 14 residues. Both 60 Vbeta primers and 13 Jbeta primers went into the PCR. Some clones are missing from TCRdb's copy, which holds only in-frame ones; the method was immunoSEQ multiplex PCR. Counted here are about 140,000 clones, approximately 67% occurring once; the ten biggest clones make up 6.5%. This clone occurred a few times. It was healthy bone marrow donors who served as donors.

The TCR was taken from a woman aged 60 to 75 in good health and CMV-seronegative. The sample taken for sequencing was PBMCs. The V gene is TRBV27, the J gene TRBJ2-1; TRBD2 matches 10 bases. The CDR3 spells CASGERGGYNEQFF. The CDR3 bases are TGTGCCAGTGGGGAGCGGGGGGGATACAATGAGCAGTTCTTC.